This T cell receptor (beta chain) was recorded in a study of blood T cell repertoires in COVID-19. About the study: Samples came from the United States, Italy and Spain, spanning acute and convalescent COVID-19. PBMCs, B-cell-depleted T cells, or T cells provided the cDNA or gDNA that made up the material.

This CDR3 has 13 amino acids. Deletions cut 5 bases from V and 4 bases from J, with 13 bases between. CDR1 is SGHNT, CDR2 YYREEE, per germline (reference sequence). Under the authors' procedure: Cell counts per sample came from amplifying reference gene primers. Sequenced by immunoSEQ multiplex PCR; TCRdb stores in-frame clones only, minus some. V, J and clone size were drawn from that table, and D and trimming were deduced from the DNA. Seen here are tens of thousands of clones, 80% to 90% observed once, and the top ten hold 12%. The chain couples TRBV5-4 to TRBJ2-7; tentative D call: TRBD1 (6 bases). Input material: peripheral blood. The clonotype comes from a human donor in a cohort sampled during active COVID-19. This CDR3 is CASSADSRYEQYF. Written as DNA, the CDR3 is TGTGCCAGCAGTGCGGACAGTAGGTACGAGCAGTACTTC.